The 17 T cell receptor beta chains below were found in one sample sequenced in a study of cytomegalovirus exposure and HLA in healthy donors. 60 Vbeta and 13 Jbeta primers were used in PCR. This table comes from immunoSEQ multiplex PCR, and its TCRdb copy is limited to in-frame clones, with some not included. The data show around 140,000 clones, 70% to 80% seen once. Input material: PBMCs. The receptor set was obtained from a female donor in good health and CMV-seropositive.

The chain combines TRBV30 with TRBJ2-7; 8 nucleotides agree with TRBD1. Unmatched junction bases numbered 0, after V lost 1 base and J lost 4 bases. The CDR3 spans 12 residues. Germline lookup yields CDR1 GTSNPN and CDR2 SVGIG (reference sequence). The DNA for the CDR3 is TGTGCCTGGAGTGGACAGGGGTACGAGCAGTACTTC. As protein: CAWSGQGYEQYF.

The chain employs TRBV28 and TRBJ1-2, with unresolved D. In germline, CDR1 is MDHEN, CDR2 SYDVKM. The V and J ends lost 8 bases and 7 bases respectively, with 14 bases between them. This CDR3 has 12 residues. Written as DNA, the CDR3 is TGTGCCAGCTCCCTAGAGGGAGTTGGCTACACCTTC. This sequence encodes CASSLEGVGYTF.

In this sample, this clone turned up a few times. The chain employs TRBV28 and TRBJ2-7, with TRBD1 identical over 9 bases. The length of the CDR3 is 15 residues. V trimming: 6 bases; J trimming: 5 bases; junction bases outside the gene matches: 11. Germline V gives CDR1 MDHEN, CDR2 SYDVKM. CDR3: CASSVTGTGRDEQYF. In nucleotides, the CDR3 is TGTGCCAGCAGCGTCACCGGGACAGGGCGAGACGAGCAGTACTTC.

As for this clone: Other DNA sequences in this specimen translate into the identical CDR3. V usage is TRBV18 and J usage is TRBJ2-1, with TRBD2 as a possible D gene (6 bases). The V and J ends lost 3 bases and 5 bases respectively, with 8 bases between them. CDR1 and CDR2 (germline): KGHSH, LQKENI. CDR3 size: 13 residues. The CDR3, as DNA: TGTGCCAGCTCACCCGGACTAAACAATGAGCAGTTCTTC. Amino acid sequence: CASSPGLNNEQFF.

The rearrangement links TRBV5-4 to TRBJ1-5, with TRBD1 matching over 9 bases. The CDR3 is 15 amino acids. Germline CDR1 and CDR2: SGHNT and YYREEE (reference sequence). Trimming removed 4 bases from V and 2 bases from J; junction bases left unmatched: 4. CDR3 in amino acids: CASSIQGAGNQPQHF. CDR3 coding DNA: TGTGCCAGCAGCATACAGGGGGCTGGCAATCAGCCCCAGCATTTT.

J is TRBJ1-1 and V is TRBV7-6; 7 positions match TRBD1. This CDR3 is 15 amino acids long. V lost 1 base to trimming and J lost 1 base; unmatched junction nucleotides: 3. Germline V gene sequence: CDR1 SGHVS, CDR2 FNYEAQ. The CDR3 sequence is CASSLGRGQNTEAFF. The CDR3 DNA reads as TGTGCCAGCAGCTTAGGAAGGGGGCAGAACACTGAAGCTTTCTTT.

V gene TRBV30 combines with J gene TRBJ1-2, with D perhaps matching TRBD1 (6 bases). This CDR3 is built from 13 residues. The germline V and J ends were trimmed by 5 bases and 4 bases, with 14 bases remaining between them. Germline-derived CDR1 and CDR2 are GTSNPN and SVGIG (reference sequence). CDR3 nucleotides: TGTGCCTGGGGTAGACAGGAGAGCTATGGCTACACCTTC. Protein sequence: CAWGRQESYGYTF. Supplemented by reference TRBV30 and TRBJ1-2, the full variable domain reads SQTIHQWPATLVQPVGSPLSLECTVEGTSNPNLYWYRQAAGRGLQLLFYSVGIGQISSEVPQNLSASRPQDRQFILSSKKLLLSDSGFYLCAWGRQESYGYTFGSGTRLTVV.

For the CDR3, the DNA is TGCGCCAGCAGCTTGGCAGTATACAATGAGCAGTTCTTC. The encoded protein is CASSLAVYNEQFF. This sequence joins TRBV5-1 and TRBJ2-1; no clear D. The V gene lost 0 bases and the J gene lost 4 bases, with 5 bases spanning the gap. The CDR3 loop spans 13 amino acids. In germline, CDR1 is SGHRS, CDR2 YFSETQ.

V is TRBV13 and J is TRBJ1-2; D possibly corresponds to TRBD1 (6 bases). Trimming left V 0 bases short and J 6 bases short, with 8 bases between. Germline V gene sequence: CDR1 PRHDT, CDR2 FYEKMQ (reference sequence). The CDR3 runs to 13 residues. CDR3 coding DNA: TGTGCCAGCAGCTTAGGGCGACAGGATGGCTACACCTTC. It specifies CASSLGRQDGYTF.

This chain uses TRBV5-4 with TRBJ1-3; D not certain. Per the germline V gene, CDR1 is SGHNT and CDR2 is YYREEE (reference sequence). The V end was cut by 5 bases, the J end by 0 bases, with 9 bases between. CDR3 length: 14 amino acids. This chain's CDR3 is CASREQLSGNTIYF. As DNA, the CDR3 is TGTGCCAGCAGGGAACAGCTCTCTGGAAACACCATATATTTT.

V is TRBV29-1 and J is TRBJ2-3; TRBD1 is a possible D gene (5 bases). This CDR3 is 13 amino acids long. V gave up 4 bases and J gave up 6 bases, with 14 bases separating them. The germline CDR1 and CDR2 sequences are SQVTM and ANQGSEA. CDR3 DNA sequence: TGCAGCGTTGGAGCAGGTCCAGGGGATACGCAGTATTTT. It is translated as CSVGAGPGDTQYF.

The chain recombines TRBV9 with TRBJ1-3; D gene unclear. Germline assignment: CDR1 SGDLS and CDR2 YYNGEE. Trimming took off 4 bases at V and 0 bases at J, with 14 bases between the two ends. CDR3 length equals 16 residues. DNA for the CDR3: TGTGCCAGCAGCTCAGTCTGGCCCCTCTCTGGAAACACCATATATTTT. It yields the protein CASSSVWPLSGNTIYF.

The chain joins TRBV18 to TRBJ1-3, with a weak D call TRBD1 (6 bases). V lost 5 bases and J lost 0, with 14 bases in between. Germline values: CDR1 KGHSH, CDR2 LQKENI. The CDR3 runs 16 residues. The CDR3 DNA follows: TGTGCCAGCTCAGCAAGACAGGACCTCTCTGGAAACACCATATATTTT. It is translated as CASSARQDLSGNTIYF.

The chain couples TRBV6-1 to TRBJ1-2, with 7 positions matching TRBD1. The CDR3 has 14 amino acids. Germline V lookup: CDR1 MNHNS, CDR2 SASEGT. V was pared by 4 bases and J by 4 bases, with 6 bases of the junction left unmatched. CDR3 residues: CASSVTGIGYGYTF. DNA of the CDR3: TGTGCCAGCAGTGTGACAGGGATCGGCTATGGCTACACCTTC.

V usage is TRBV6-5 and J usage is TRBJ2-1; D gene uncertain. Per the germline V gene, CDR1 is MNHEY and CDR2 is SVGAGI. The V end was cut by 7 bases, the J end by 4 bases, with 14 bases between. The CDR3 spans 14 residues. Here the CDR3 reads CASTPPGAYNEQFF. CDR3 in DNA: TGTGCCAGCACCCCGCCTGGAGCTTACAATGAGCAGTTCTTC.

CDR3 bases: TGTGCCAGCAGCCAAATACTAGGGGAGACCCAGTACTTC. Amino acids: CASSQILGETQYF. The rearrangement joins TRBV4-2 to TRBJ2-5; maybe TRBD2 (5 bases). Trimming left V 2 bases short and J 5 bases short, with 9 bases between. The CDR3 is 13 residues long. Germline V gene lookup returns CDR1 LGHNA and CDR2 YNFKEQ.

This clone was seen a single time. The chain has TRBV11-3 and TRBJ2-1, with 9 bases matching TRBD2. CDR1 and CDR2 (germline): SGHNT, YENEEA. The CDR3 extends over 15 amino acids. The junction had 3 bases not matched to a gene; V was cut back by 1 base and J by 5 bases. The CDR3 sequence: CASSLGTSAHNEQFF. The CDR3 nucleotides read TGTGCCAGCAGCTTAGGGACTAGCGCCCACAATGAGCAGTTCTTC. Full variable domain (rest looked up from reference TRBV11-3 and TRBJ2-1): EAGVVQSPRYKIIEKKQPVAFWCNPISGHNTLYWYLQNLGQGPELLIRYENEEAVDDSQLPKDRFSAERLKGVDSTLKIQPAELGDSAVYLCASSLGTSAHNEQFFGPGTRLTVL.